Following are 29 T cell receptor beta chains from one sample sequenced in a study of shared clonotypes between healthy human individuals. Assay: immunoSEQ multiplex PCR; the TCRdb copy retains only in-frame clones and omits some. The table records about 2 million clones, 85% to 95% of them present only once. The source material was naive CD4+ T cells sorted from blood. The subset is: CD45RA+ positively selected. All receptors come from a young man in good health.

This chain uses TRBV10-1 with TRBJ1-1, with 7 bases lining up with TRBD1. The V segment lost 7 bases and the J segment 5 bases; nucleotides outside the gene matches: 7. CDR1 WNHNN and CDR2 SYGVQD come from the germline V gene (reference sequence). This CDR3 comprises 13 residues. CDR3 in amino acids: CASKSQGGTEAFF. In DNA, the CDR3 is TGCGCCAGCAAATCCCAGGGGGGGACTGAAGCTTTCTTT.

The chain couples TRBV4-1 to TRBJ2-7; D is perhaps TRBD2 (6 bases). CDR1 MGHRA and CDR2 YSYEKL come from the germline V gene. V lost 1 base to trimming and J lost 3 bases, with 13 bases between them. The length of the CDR3 is 15 residues. The CDR3 bases are TGCGCCAGCAGCCAAGGGTCAGGAGGGAACTACGAGCAGTACTTC. This translates into CASSQGSGGNYEQYF.

V gene TRBV6-5 combines with J gene TRBJ1-5; D uncertain. This CDR3 spans 13 amino acids. Germline V lookup: CDR1 MNHEY, CDR2 SVGAGI. The ends were cut back, 6 bases at V and 11 bases at J, with 17 bases in the middle. CDR3 DNA sequence: TGTGCCAGCAGAGCCCAAGGGTCCGGTACCCAGCATTTT. Translated: CASRAQGSGTQHF.

V gene TRBV2 combines with J gene TRBJ2-7; D is perhaps TRBD2 (7 bases). CDR1 and CDR2 (germline): SNHLY, FYNNEI. Trimming removed 10 bases at V and 5 bases at J, with 21 bases between. The CDR3 has 14 residues. The CDR3 nucleotides read TGTGCCACCAACAAGGGGGGAGGGCCCAACGAGCAGTACTTC. Translation gives CATNKGGGPNEQYF.

The chain couples TRBV7-9 to TRBJ2-5, with 7 bases lining up with TRBD1. CDR1 and CDR2 (germline): SEHNR, FQNEAQ (reference sequence). The CDR3 is 16 residues long. The junction had 10 bases not matched to a gene; V was cut back by 5 bases and J by 1 base. The CDR3 protein is CASSLQPTGSQETQYF. The CDR3 region has the DNA TGTGCCAGCAGCCTACAACCGACAGGGTCCCAAGAGACCCAGTACTTC.

The chain couples TRBV6-5 to TRBJ1-1, with 7 positions matching TRBD1. CDR1 and CDR2 from the germline V gene are MNHEY and SVGAGI. The CDR3 covers 14 residues. J lost 4 bases, V lost 6 bases, and 8 bases had no gene match. The CDR3 spells CASSEQGIFTEAFF. As DNA, the CDR3 is TGTGCCAGCAGCGAACAGGGGATCTTCACTGAAGCTTTCTTT.

The rearrangement links TRBV7-2 to TRBJ1-1; D uncertain. The CDR3 loop spans 14 amino acids. Trimming cost V 6 bases and J 10 bases, with 21 bases left between them. CDR1 and CDR2 (germline): SGHTA, FQGNSA. The CDR3 protein is CASSFPPTVGLAFF. The CDR3 DNA sequence: TGTGCCAGCAGTTTCCCACCCACAGTGGGTTTAGCTTTCTTT.

The rearrangement links TRBV5-1 to TRBJ2-7; possible D gene TRBD2, 5 bases. The CDR3 spans 13 residues. Germline CDR1 reads SGHRS; CDR2 reads YFSETQ. Trimming cost V 4 bases and J 3 bases, with 11 bases left between them. CDR3 nucleotide sequence: TGCGCCAGCAGCGCTGGACGGGACTACGAGCAGTACTTC. Residues: CASSAGRDYEQYF.

This chain connects TRBV10-1 to TRBJ2-5; 9 nucleotides align to TRBD1. This CDR3 comprises 15 residues. V lost 2 bases, J lost 3 bases, and 4 bases stayed unmatched. Germline CDR1 is WNHNN and CDR2 is SYGVQD (reference sequence). The CDR3 protein is CASSEPGQGKETQYF. DNA of the CDR3: TGCGCCAGCAGTGAGCCGGGACAGGGTAAAGAGACCCAGTACTTC.

CDR3 DNA: TGTGCCAGCAGTCTTCAGGGGGAGGGCACCATATATTTT. Its protein product is CASSLQGEGTIYF. The rearrangement joins TRBV2 to TRBJ1-3, with TRBD1 identical over 7 bases. Germline assignment: CDR1 SNHLY and CDR2 FYNNEI. The CDR3 extends over 13 amino acids. The junction had 7 bases not matched to a gene; V was cut back by 5 bases and J by 9 bases.

This chain uses TRBV30 with TRBJ2-2; 7 bases agree with TRBD2. The length of the CDR3 is 17 residues. The germline CDR1 and CDR2 sequences are GTSNPN and SVGIG (reference sequence). The ends lost 0 bases at V and 0 bases at J; junction bases unmatched: 7. CDR3 sequence: CAWSVRKLASNTGELFF. The CDR3 nucleotides read TGTGCCTGGAGTGTTCGAAAACTAGCGTCGAACACCGGGGAGCTGTTTTTT. The whole variable domain, remainder taken from reference TRBV30 and TRBJ2-2, is SQTIHQWPATLVQPVGSPLSLECTVEGTSNPNLYWYRQAAGRGLQLLFYSVGIGQISSEVPQNLSASRPQDRQFILSSKKLLLSDSGFYLCAWSVRKLASNTGELFFGEGSRLTVL.

The chain is built from TRBV7-9 and TRBJ1-5; D ambiguous. CDR1 and CDR2 (germline): SEHNR, FQNEAQ (reference sequence). V dropped 1 base and J dropped 5 bases, with 12 bases sitting between them. This CDR3 has 15 amino acids. The CDR3 sequence is CASSLGGSSDQPQHF. Here the CDR3 DNA reads TGTGCCAGCAGCTTAGGAGGTAGTAGTGATCAGCCCCAGCATTTT.

This clone has just one count. In nucleotides, the CDR3 is TGTGCCAGCAGCGAACCGGGACTGGATAACAATGAGCAGTTCTTC. This encodes CASSEPGLDNNEQFF. V usage is TRBV25-1 and J usage is TRBJ2-1, with D possibly matching TRBD2 (6 bases). Trimming took 6 bases from V and 5 from J, leaving 17 bases between them. Germline V CDR1 and CDR2: MGHDK, SYGVNS. This CDR3 comprises 15 residues.

The chain has TRBV5-1 and TRBJ1-1; D is uncertain. Germline V gene lookup returns CDR1 SGHRS and CDR2 YFSETQ. The CDR3 has 15 amino acids. Trimming removed 4 bases at V and 1 base at J, with 14 bases between. The CDR3 DNA sequence: TGCGCCAGCAGCATACTAGTGACCGGGAACACTGAAGCTTTCTTT. This gives the protein CASSILVTGNTEAFF. The full variable domain, rest sourced from reference TRBV5-1 and TRBJ1-1, is KAGVTQTPRYLIKTRGQQVTLSCSPISGHRSVSWYQQTPGQGLQFLFEYFSETQRNKGNFPGRFSGRQFSNSRSEMNVSTLELGDSALYLCASSILVTGNTEAFFGQGTRLTVV.

The rearrangement uses TRBV15 and TRBJ2-7; D gene ambiguous. The germline V gene encodes CDR1 LNHNV and CDR2 YYDKDF (reference sequence). This CDR3 has 15 amino acids. The V and J ends lost 5 bases and 2 bases respectively, with 16 bases between them. CDR3 protein: CATSEQSWYTYEQYF. In DNA, the CDR3 is TGTGCCACCAGCGAACAGAGCTGGTATACCTACGAGCAGTACTTC.

The chain joins TRBV10-3 to TRBJ2-2, with 7 positions matching TRBD1. Germline lookup yields CDR1 ENHRY and CDR2 SYGVKD. CDR3 length: 18 residues. The ends lost 2 bases at V and 5 bases at J; junction bases unmatched: 14. CDR3 coding DNA: TGTGCCATCAGTGAGCCTATACTGCGACAGGGCAGAACCGGGGAGCTGTTTTTT. Translation gives CAISEPILRQGRTGELFF.

A single count supports this clone. This specimen includes other DNA sequences encoding the same CDR3. The rearrangement links TRBV11-2 to TRBJ1-5; D is ambiguous. The germline V gene encodes CDR1 SGHAT and CDR2 FQNNGV. Trimming removed 1 base at V and 4 bases at J, with 5 bases between. The CDR3 runs to 13 residues. The CDR3 sequence is CASSLGSNQPQHF. CDR3 sequence (DNA): TGTGCCAGCAGCTTAGGGAGTAATCAGCCCCAGCATTTT.

The CDR3 DNA sequence: TGCGCCAGCAGCCAGAACAAGGGACAGCACGAGCAGTACTTC. This encodes CASSQNKGQHEQYF. This rearrangement joins TRBV4-1 to TRBJ2-7; 7 bases are a match to TRBD1. The CDR3 sequence is 14 residues long. Per germline, CDR1 MGHRA and CDR2 YSYEKL. V gave up 3 bases and J gave up 5 bases; unmatched junction bases: 7.

The V gene is TRBV6-1, the J gene TRBJ2-7; no reliable D call. Per germline, CDR1 MNHNS and CDR2 SASEGT. V was cut by 2 bases and J by 9 bases, with 20 bases left in between. The CDR3 is 15 residues long. CDR3 region: CASSEPGRSHLWQYF. The CDR3 nucleotides are TGTGCCAGCAGTGAACCTGGCAGGTCCCACCTTTGGCAGTACTTC.

The V call is TRBV30, the J call TRBJ1-2; 8 nucleotides agree with TRBD1. The CDR3 extends over 13 amino acids. Germline V gene data show CDR1 as GTSNPN and CDR2 as SVGIG (reference sequence). V was clipped by 4 bases and J by 7 bases; unmatched bases: 8. The CDR3 nucleotides are TGTGCCTGGAATGAGGACAGGGTGACTGGCTACACCTTC. Residues: CAWNEDRVTGYTF.

The chain couples TRBV11-2 to TRBJ1-5; D not certain. The CDR3 has 15 amino acids. Germline CDR1 reads SGHAT; CDR2 reads FQNNGV. V lost 2 bases to trimming and J lost 4 bases, with 12 bases between them. This chain's CDR3 is CASSLLPTANQPQHF. As DNA, the CDR3 is TGTGCCAGCAGCTTACTTCCGACGGCAAATCAGCCCCAGCATTTT.

The J gene is TRBJ1-2, the V gene TRBV27; no reliable D call. V lost 8 bases, J lost 7 bases, and 14 bases lay in between. Germline V gives CDR1 MNHEY, CDR2 SMNVEV (reference sequence). The CDR3 totals 12 residues. CDR3 DNA sequence: TGTGCCAGCGCCCTCCCCGTCGGTGGCTACACCTTC. Translated: CASALPVGGYTF.

The chain has TRBV11-2 and TRBJ1-3; D not certain. Germline CDR1 and CDR2: SGHAT and FQNNGV. V lost 5 bases and J lost 1, with 12 bases in between. There are 15 residues in the CDR3. This CDR3 reads CASSTRPISGNTIYF. In DNA form, the CDR3 reads TGTGCCAGCAGCACCCGACCGATATCTGGAAACACCATATATTTT.

This chain connects TRBV10-3 to TRBJ1-2; D perhaps matches TRBD1 (5 bases). The CDR3 is made up of 13 amino acids. The germline V gene has CDR1 ENHRY and CDR2 SYGVKD. The V gene lost 4 bases and the J gene lost 0 bases, with 6 bases spanning the gap. The CDR3 region is CAISGTPNYGYTF. The CDR3 DNA follows: TGTGCCATCAGTGGGACACCTAACTATGGCTACACCTTC.

The chain is built from TRBV7-8 and TRBJ2-2; TRBD1 matches 9 bases. Looked up from germline, CDR1 is SGHVS and CDR2 is FQNEAQ. Trimming took 1 base from V and 4 from J; bases not matched to a gene: 4. The CDR3 has 16 residues. CDR3 sequence reads: CASSLGGQGITGELFF. The CDR3 DNA follows: TGTGCCAGCAGCTTAGGGGGACAGGGAATCACCGGGGAGCTGTTTTTT. The variable domain in full, with the rest retrieved from reference TRBV7-8 and TRBJ2-2, is GAGVSQSPRYKVAKRGQDVALRCDPISGHVSLFWYQQALGQGPEFLTYFQNEAQLDKSGLPSDRFFAERPEGSVSTLKIQRTQQEDSAVYLCASSLGGQGITGELFFGEGSRLTVL.

V gene TRBV5-1 combines with J gene TRBJ2-2; D may be TRBD2 (5 bases). Germline V gene sequence: CDR1 SGHRS, CDR2 YFSETQ. The CDR3 loop spans 16 amino acids. V was pared by 3 bases and J by 6 bases, with 18 bases between. In DNA, the CDR3 is TGCGCCAGCAGCTCTACCCAGCCGGGAAGCGCCGGGGAGCTGTTTTTT. Translating gives CASSSTQPGSAGELFF.

This rearrangement joins TRBV6-6 to TRBJ2-7, with a weak D call TRBD1 (6 bases). V shed 2 bases and J shed 5 bases, with 16 bases lying between them. The CDR3 sequence is 15 residues long. Germline V gene lookup returns CDR1 MNHNY and CDR2 SVGAGI (reference sequence). CDR3 amino acids: CASSYLGQILHEQYF. The DNA for the CDR3 is TGTGCCAGCAGTTACCTAGGACAGATTCTCCACGAGCAGTACTTC.

The genes are TRBV5-6 and TRBJ2-3; 10 bases match TRBD1. The germline V gene encodes CDR1 SGHDT and CDR2 YYEEEE. This CDR3 region has 16 residues. V dropped 3 bases and J dropped 4; count of bases not matched to a gene: 8. Here the CDR3 DNA reads TGTGCCAGCAGCTCCCCGGGACAGGGGATGGCAGATACGCAGTATTTT. This sequence encodes CASSSPGQGMADTQYF.

For the CDR3, the DNA is TGCGCCAGCAGCTTGGCCACCGGGACGGAGCAAGAGACCCAGTACTTC. It yields the protein CASSLATGTEQETQYF. This sequence joins TRBV5-1 and TRBJ2-5; D may be TRBD1 or TRBD2 (5 bases each). The CDR3 contains 16 residues. V lost 0 bases, J lost 2 bases, and 14 bases lay in between. The germline V gene has CDR1 SGHRS and CDR2 YFSETQ.